One sample yielded the 31 T cell receptor beta chains listed below, sequenced in a study of radiation and T cells in renal cell carcinoma. Stated treatment: treatment-naive control, cytoreductive nephrectomy. Here immunoSEQ multiplex PCR was the method, and the copy in TCRdb shows in-frame clones only, minus some. This table has approximately 12,000 clones, less than 70% appearing once. The sample in question was tumor tissue, obtained from a patient whose treatment was nephrectomy without radiotherapy. These TCRs come from a woman over 75 with renal cell carcinoma.

The chain has TRBV7-9 and TRBJ2-7, with D unresolved. This CDR3 region has 12 residues. Trimming removed 1 base from V and 6 bases from J, with 7 bases in between. Germline V gives CDR1 SEHNR, CDR2 FQNEAQ (reference sequence). The CDR3 here is CASSLERGEQYV. The CDR3 DNA is TGTGCCAGCAGCTTAGAGCGAGGCGAGCAGTACGTC.

This chain uses TRBV28 with TRBJ1-5; no clear D. The V gene's germline CDR1 is MDHEN and CDR2 SYDVKM. The CDR3 sequence is 11 residues long. Deletions cut 3 bases from V and 7 bases from J, with 4 bases between. The CDR3, as DNA: TGTGCCAGCAGTTTGGGGCAGCCCCAGCATTTT. It specifies CASSLGQPQHF.

The chain employs TRBV6-1 and TRBJ1-6; D is perhaps TRBD1 (5 bases). V was pared by 3 bases and J by 10 bases, with 22 bases between. Germline lookup yields CDR1 MNHNS and CDR2 SASEGT. The CDR3 has 17 residues. CDR3 amino acids: CASSDFLLGGGSSPLHF. CDR3 sequence (DNA): TGTGCCAGCAGTGATTTTCTCCTTGGGGGAGGGAGCTCACCCCTCCACTTT.

This clone was detected once. The chain combines TRBV18 with TRBJ2-6; D unresolved. Trimming pared 3 bases from V and 0 bases from J, leaving 9 bases between. Germline V lookup: CDR1 KGHSH, CDR2 LQKENI. CDR3 size: 16 residues. The CDR3 DNA reads as TGTGCCAGCTCACCCCTACCTTACTCTGGGGCCAACGTCCTGACTTTC. It encodes CASSPLPYSGANVLTF. Looking up the rest from reference TRBV18 and TRBJ2-6 gives the full variable domain: NAGVMQNPRHLVRRRGQEARLRCSPMKGHSHVYWYRQLPEEGLKFMVYLQKENIIDESGMPKERFSAEFPKEGPSILRIQQVVRGDSAAYFCASSPLPYSGANVLTFGAGSRLTVL.

This rearrangement joins TRBV6-1 to TRBJ1-2, with 12 bases lining up with TRBD1. V was pared by 4 bases and J by 4 bases, with 7 bases of the junction left unmatched. Germline CDR1 reads MNHNS; CDR2 reads SASEGT. This CDR3 has 16 amino acids. In DNA, the CDR3 is TGTGCCAGCAGTGTGTCCGGGACAGGGGGCGTCTATGGCTACACCTTC. It is translated as CASSVSGTGGVYGYTF.

V usage is TRBV10-3 and J usage is TRBJ1-2, with a possible D match to TRBD1 (5 bases). The germline CDR1 and CDR2 sequences are ENHRY and SYGVKD. This CDR3 region has 16 residues. The V and J ends lost 0 bases and 4 bases respectively, with 15 bases between them. CDR3 bases: TGTGCCATCAGTGAGTCGTCCGCCGGGACGGCCTATGGCTACACCTTC. Translated, it gives CAISESSAGTAYGYTF.

This chain uses TRBV19 with TRBJ2-5; 13 nucleotides align to TRBD2. The CDR3 spans 15 residues. V lost 7 bases to trimming and J lost 4 bases; unmatched junction nucleotides: 6. Germline CDR1 and CDR2: LNHDA and SQIVND (reference sequence). CDR3 DNA sequence: TGTGCCAGTACCCCGGGACTAGCGGGGCCAGAGACCCAGTACTTC. Translating it yields CASTPGLAGPETQYF.

The chain combines TRBV4-1 with TRBJ1-2; D gene unclear. CDR3 length: 16 residues. Trimming stripped 1 base from V and 4 bases from J, with 16 bases between. Germline V gene data show CDR1 as MGHRA and CDR2 as YSYEKL. CDR3 residues: CASSQARARTVYGYTF. In DNA form, the CDR3 reads TGCGCCAGCAGCCAAGCCCGAGCCCGAACTGTCTATGGCTACACCTTC.

This sequence joins TRBV11-2 and TRBJ2-1, with D unclear. From germline, CDR1 is SGHAT and CDR2 FQNNGV. Trimming cost V 0 bases and J 10 bases, with 13 bases left between them. The CDR3 spans 14 residues. The CDR3 DNA reads as TGTGCCAGCAGCTTAGATCAAGGATACGGCGAGCAGTTCTTC. Protein: CASSLDQGYGEQFF.

The CDR3 DNA sequence: TGCGCCAGCAGCTTTAGCGGGGGTGGGAATGAGCAGTTCTTC. Translating it yields CASSFSGGGNEQFF. The chain couples TRBV5-1 to TRBJ2-1; 9 nucleotides line up with TRBD2. V shed 2 bases, J shed 7 bases, and the junction held 4 bases outside the gene matches. Germline lookup yields CDR1 SGHRS and CDR2 YFSETQ. The CDR3 length is 14 residues. The full variable domain, completed using reference TRBV5-1 and TRBJ2-1, is KAGVTQTPRYLIKTRGQQVTLSCSPISGHRSVSWYQQTPGQGLQFLFEYFSETQRNKGNFPGRFSGRQFSNSRSEMNVSTLELGDSALYLCASSFSGGGNEQFFGPGTRLTVL.

J is TRBJ2-2 and V is TRBV5-6; no definite D call. The germline V and J ends were trimmed by 2 bases and 6 bases, with 8 bases remaining between them. The CDR3 is made up of 13 amino acids. Germline CDR1 is SGHDT and CDR2 is YYEEEE. The CDR3 DNA follows: TGTGCCAGCAGCTTCAGAGGACCCGGGGAGCTGTTTTTT. Translating gives CASSFRGPGELFF.

This rearrangement joins TRBV5-1 to TRBJ2-5; perhaps TRBD1 as D (5 bases). V dropped 4 bases and J dropped 2 bases, with 9 bases sitting between them. Germline CDR1 and CDR2: SGHRS and YFSETQ. This CDR3 comprises 13 residues. DNA of the CDR3: TGCGCCAGCAGCGCAACAGGACAAGAGACCCAGTACTTC. Its translation is CASSATGQETQYF.

The chain couples TRBV28 to TRBJ1-5; TRBD1 matches 7 bases. Trimming at V came to 7 bases and at J to 0 bases, leaving 12 bases not matched to a gene. The germline V gene encodes CDR1 MDHEN and CDR2 SYDVKM. The CDR3 is made up of 17 amino acids. Here the CDR3 reads CASKPTGTVNSNQPQHF. The CDR3 bases are TGTGCCAGCAAACCTACCGGGACAGTTAATAGCAATCAGCCCCAGCATTTT.

This clone showed up just once. This chain links TRBV25-1 with TRBJ2-5, with 9 bases lining up with TRBD1. The CDR3 sequence is 15 residues long. The J segment lost 5 bases and the V segment lost 3 bases, leaving 7 bases of the junction unmatched. The germline V gene has CDR1 MGHDK and CDR2 SYGVNS. The CDR3 coding sequence is TGTGCCAGCAGTGAGCACAGGGGGCTTGGGGAGACCCAGTACTTC. It yields the protein CASSEHRGLGETQYF.

This clone was recorded once. V usage is TRBV4-3 and J usage is TRBJ2-7; D unclear. The V and J ends lost 10 bases and 3 bases respectively, with 13 bases between them. Germline CDR1 LGHNA, CDR2 YSLEER. This CDR3 is built from 12 residues. The CDR3 DNA follows: TGCGCCATCCCGACCCCCAGCTACGAGCAGTACGTC. Protein product: CAIPTPSYEQYV.

The CDR3: CASTLLWGGDTEAFF. For the CDR3, the DNA is TGTGCCAGCACCCTATTATGGGGGGGGGACACTGAAGCTTTCTTT. The gene calls are TRBV16 and TRBJ1-1; maybe TRBD1 (5 bases). The CDR3 length is 15 residues. CDR1 KGHSY and CDR2 FQNENV come from the germline V gene. Trimming shortened V by 7 bases and J by 3 bases, and 18 bases separated the two germline ends.

V is TRBV12-5 and J is TRBJ2-6; D is perhaps TRBD1 (5 bases). Germline values: CDR1 LGHNT, CDR2 FRNRAP. CDR3 length: 15 amino acids. Deletions cut 5 bases from V and 5 bases from J, with 13 bases between. CDR3 residues: CASGAGQSRANVLTF. For the CDR3, the DNA is TGTGCTAGTGGTGCAGGACAAAGTCGGGCCAACGTCCTGACTTTC. Full variable domain (outside the CDR3, taken from reference TRBV12-5 and TRBJ2-6): DARVTQTPRHKVTEMGQEVTMRCQPILGHNTVFWYRQTMMQGLELLAYFRNRAPLDDSGMPKDRFSAEMPDATLATLKIQPSEPRDSAVYFCASGAGQSRANVLTFGAGSRLTVL.

By frequency in the sample, this clone is medium-sized. The chain carries TRBV27 and TRBJ1-2, with 11 bases matching TRBD1. V gave up 6 bases and J gave up 0 bases; unmatched junction bases: 9. The CDR3 has 17 residues. Germline V gives CDR1 MNHEY, CDR2 SMNVEV (reference sequence). The DNA of the CDR3 is TGTGCCAGCAGCGACGGGACAGGGGGTCTAGCTAACTATGGCTACACCTTC. The encoded protein is CASSDGTGGLANYGYTF.

By its share, this clone is medium-sized. The V gene is TRBV9, the J gene TRBJ2-3, with D perhaps TRBD2 (6 bases). Trimming cost V 4 bases and J 5 bases, with 17 bases left between them. CDR1 SGDLS and CDR2 YYNGEE come from the germline V gene. The CDR3 covers 15 residues. As DNA, the CDR3 is TGTGCCAGCAGCCTCCACGCGGGGCCGGGAGATACGCAGTATTTT. Translation gives CASSLHAGPGDTQYF.

The rearrangement links TRBV5-1 to TRBJ2-7, with TRBD1 matching 10 bases. The CDR3 runs 12 residues. Germline V gene sequence: CDR1 SGHRS, CDR2 YFSETQ. Trimming cost V 5 bases and J 6 bases; bases outside gene matches: 2. The CDR3 DNA reads TGCGCCAGCAGTAGGACAGGGGGCGAGCAGTACTTC. Its protein product is CASSRTGGEQYF.

Only a few counts were recorded for this clone. The V call is TRBV27, the J call TRBJ2-7; the D gene is possibly TRBD1 (5 bases). CDR3 length: 14 residues. The V end lost 5 bases, the J end lost 0 bases, and 11 bases lay between the germline ends. CDR1 is MNHEY and CDR2 is SMNVEV in the germline V gene (reference sequence). This CDR3 reads CASSLDSYSYEQYF. As DNA, the CDR3 is TGTGCCAGCAGTCTCGACAGTTACTCCTACGAGCAGTACTTC.

The chain's CDR3 is CASSLGQGSSPLHF. CDR3 in DNA: TGCGCCAGCAGCTTGGGACAGGGAAGTTCACCCCTCCACTTT. The chain joins TRBV5-1 to TRBJ1-6, with 7 bases aligning to TRBD1. Trimming removed 0 bases from V and 9 bases from J; junction bases left unmatched: 3. The CDR3 extends over 14 amino acids. CDR1 is SGHRS, CDR2 YFSETQ, per germline.

The genes are TRBV7-9 and TRBJ2-2, with D uncertain. This CDR3 region has 13 residues. CDR1 and CDR2 (germline): SEHNR, FQNEAQ (reference sequence). V was shortened by 2 bases and J by 5 bases, with 6 bases between the two germline ends. The CDR3 here is CASSLSITGELFF. CDR3 sequence (DNA): TGTGCCAGCAGCTTATCTATAACCGGGGAGCTGTTTTTT.

The V and J genes are TRBV27 and TRBJ2-7, with 14 positions matching TRBD2. The CDR3 has 13 residues. J was trimmed by 4 bases and V by 9 bases; bases with no gene match: 2. From germline, CDR1 is MNHEY and CDR2 SMNVEV (reference sequence). The CDR3 DNA follows: TGTGCCAGGACTAGCGGGGGGGGATACGAGCAGTACTTC. Protein product: CARTSGGGYEQYF.

This clone was detected only a few times. The CDR3 region has the DNA TGCGCCAGCAACAGCGGCATGAACACTGAAGCTTTCTTT. Translated, it gives CASNSGMNTEAFF. The chain joins TRBV10-1 to TRBJ1-1; unclear D gene. Germline V gene data show CDR1 as WNHNN and CDR2 as SYGVQD (reference sequence). V dropped 7 bases and J dropped 0 bases, with 9 bases sitting between them. The CDR3 consists of 13 residues.

The chain employs TRBV4-2 and TRBJ2-1; 9 bases fit TRBD2. The germline gives CDR1 LGHNA, CDR2 YNFKEQ. The V gene end was trimmed by 1 base and the J gene end by 8 bases; junction bases not matched to a gene: 12. The CDR3 extends over 17 amino acids. The CDR3 region is CASSQVAMGLAPYEQFF. CDR3 coding DNA: TGTGCCAGCAGCCAAGTGGCTATGGGACTAGCTCCATATGAGCAGTTCTTC.

This rearrangement joins TRBV18 to TRBJ1-2, with a possible D match to TRBD1 (6 bases). The CDR3 runs to 13 residues. The V gene lost 4 bases and the J gene lost 2 bases, with 8 bases spanning the gap. Germline V gene sequence: CDR1 KGHSH, CDR2 LQKENI. CDR3: CASSRGQNYGYTF. CDR3 coding DNA: TGTGCCAGCTCACGAGGACAGAACTATGGCTACACCTTC. Drawing the rest from reference TRBV18 and TRBJ1-2, the complete variable domain is NAGVMQNPRHLVRRRGQEARLRCSPMKGHSHVYWYRQLPEEGLKFMVYLQKENIIDESGMPKERFSAEFPKEGPSILRIQQVVRGDSAAYFCASSRGQNYGYTFGSGTRLTVV.

This clone has just a few counts. This chain links TRBV19 with TRBJ1-3; D not resolved. The CDR3 length is 14 residues. V shed 4 bases and J shed 8 bases, with 15 bases lying between them. From germline, CDR1 is LNHDA and CDR2 SQIVND (reference sequence). The DNA of the CDR3 is TGTGCCAGTAGTAGTCGACGAAATGGGGACACCATATATTTT. It translates to CASSSRRNGDTIYF.

The chain combines TRBV18 with TRBJ1-3; tentatively, D is TRBD1 (6 bases). The ends were cut back, 3 bases at V and 1 base at J, with 16 bases in the middle. Germline V gene lookup returns CDR1 KGHSH and CDR2 LQKENI. CDR3 length equals 17 residues. CDR3 protein: CASSPTSQGGSGNTIYF. In DNA, the CDR3 is TGTGCCAGCTCACCGACGTCGCAAGGGGGTTCTGGAAACACCATATATTTT. Combining the CDR3 with reference TRBV18 and TRBJ1-3 gives the whole variable domain NAGVMQNPRHLVRRRGQEARLRCSPMKGHSHVYWYRQLPEEGLKFMVYLQKENIIDESGMPKERFSAEFPKEGPSILRIQQVVRGDSAAYFCASSPTSQGGSGNTIYFGEGSWLTVV.

The chain recombines TRBV10-2 with TRBJ1-6, with TRBD1 identical over 9 bases. Germline CDR1 and CDR2: WSHSY and SAAADI. There are 16 residues in the CDR3. Trimming cost V 6 bases and J 7 bases; bases outside gene matches: 10. The CDR3 reads CASRETRGQGNSPLHF. The CDR3, as DNA: TGCGCCAGCAGAGAAACCAGGGGACAGGGAAATTCACCCCTCCACTTT.

This clone has just a few counts. V is TRBV18 and J is TRBJ1-3; D unresolved. Looked up from germline, CDR1 is KGHSH and CDR2 is LQKENI. Trimming removed 0 bases at V and 8 bases at J, with 11 bases between. This CDR3 has 14 residues. The CDR3 is CASSPPEKRDTIYF. Here the CDR3 DNA reads TGTGCCAGCTCACCACCGGAGAAACGGGACACCATATATTTT.